The 23 T cell receptor beta chains given below trace back to one sample, sequenced in a study of CD8 T cells in Susac syndrome. RNA, at about 0.5 to 1 ug, was reverse transcribed with random hexamers. TCRdb fed the immunoSEQ multiplex PCR reads into MiXCR, producing one record per CDR3 protein. This repertoire shows hundreds of thousands of distinct CDR3 sequences, 94% found once; its top ten account for about 0.14%. The sample taken for sequencing was CD4+ T cells from PBMCs. These receptors were taken from a human donor with Susac syndrome.

The chain employs TRBV7-8 and TRBJ1-1, with D unclear. With 0 bases removed from V and 1 base from J, the gap between germline ends came to 15 bases. The CDR3 has 17 amino acids. CDR1 and CDR2 from the germline V gene are SGHVS and FQNEAQ. This CDR3 reads CASSLALKWGGNTEAFF. The CDR3 DNA reads as TGTGCCAGCAGCTTAGCGCTAAAGTGGGGAGGGAACACTGAAGCTTTCTTT.

This clonotype was seen a single time. J is TRBJ2-7 and V is TRBV2; D ambiguous. CDR3 length equals 14 residues. Germline CDR1 is SNHLY and CDR2 is FYNNEI. Trimming stripped 5 bases from V and 0 bases from J, with 11 bases between. The chain's CDR3 is CASSWTESSYEQYF. CDR3 nucleotide sequence: TGTGCCAGCAGTTGGACGGAGAGCTCCTACGAGCAGTACTTC. The full variable domain, its missing parts supplied by reference TRBV2 and TRBJ2-7, is EPEVTQTPSHQVTQMGQEVILRCVPISNHLYFYWYRQILGQKVEFLVSFYNNEISEKSEIFDDQFSVERPDGSNFTLKIRSTKLEDSAMYFCASSWTESSYEQYFGPGTRLTVT.

This clonotype was detected only a few times. The V gene is TRBV20-1, the J gene TRBJ2-7; perhaps TRBD1 as D (6 bases). Germline loops: CDR1 DFQATT, CDR2 SNEGSKA (reference sequence). The CDR3 extends over 15 amino acids. Between the trimmed V and J ends, which lost 4 bases and 6 bases, there was a span of 22 bases. CDR3 sequence reads: CSANPRGTRNSEQYF. The CDR3, as DNA: TGCAGTGCTAACCCTAGGGGGACCCGCAACTCCGAGCAGTACTTC.

CDR3 loop: CSVTLGQGENQPQHF. The DNA of the CDR3 is TGCAGCGTCACCTTGGGACAGGGGGAAAATCAGCCCCAGCATTTT. The chain combines TRBV29-1 with TRBJ1-5; 11 positions agree with TRBD1. The V gene's germline CDR1 is SQVTM and CDR2 ANQGSEA. V was clipped by 6 bases and J by 4 bases; unmatched bases: 8. CDR3 size: 15 residues.

The chain is built from TRBV2 and TRBJ1-3, with D maybe TRBD1 (6 bases). The CDR3 runs 13 residues. Trimming took off 6 bases at V and 4 bases at J, with 10 bases between the two ends. Germline CDR1 is SNHLY and CDR2 is FYNNEI. In DNA form, the CDR3 reads TGTGCCAGCAGCGCACAGGGCGGAAACACCATATATTTT. It is translated as CASSAQGGNTIYF.

This chain connects TRBV15 to TRBJ1-3; 9 bases map to TRBD1. This CDR3 is built from 16 residues. The V and J ends lost 5 bases and 0 bases, in that order; junction bases with no gene match: 5. Germline CDR1 LNHNV, CDR2 YYDKDF (reference sequence). CDR3 in DNA: TGTGCCACCAGCGCCGACAGGGGGTTCTCTGGAAACACCATATATTTT. Amino acid sequence: CATSADRGFSGNTIYF. Using reference TRBV15 and TRBJ1-3 for the parts outside the CDR3, the full variable domain is DAMVIQNPRYQVTQFGKPVTLSCSQTLNHNVMYWYQQKSSQAPKLLFHYYDKDFNNEADTPDNFQSRRPNTSFCFLDIRSPGLGDTAMYLCATSADRGFSGNTIYFGEGSWLTVV.

This clonotype was counted a single time. The rearrangement uses TRBV5-1 and TRBJ2-1; D is possibly TRBD1 (6 bases). V lost 4 bases and J lost 1, with 9 bases in between. The CDR3 totals 14 residues. The V gene's germline CDR1 is SGHRS and CDR2 YFSETQ. Here the CDR3 reads CASSLQGSYNEQFF. CDR3 in DNA: TGCGCCAGCAGCCTGCAGGGGTCCTACAATGAGCAGTTCTTC.

The chain links TRBV6-5 to TRBJ2-5, with 8 bases lining up with TRBD2. V lost 6 bases to trimming and J lost 7 bases; unmatched junction nucleotides: 13. The length of the CDR3 is 15 residues. Germline values: CDR1 MNHEY, CDR2 SVGAGI. CDR3 coding DNA: TGTGCCAGCAGGGGAATACTAGCGGCCATGGCGACCCAGTACTTC. This gives the protein CASRGILAAMATQYF.

The CDR3 reads CASNPNQTGTYGYTF. The CDR3 DNA sequence: TGTGCCAGCAACCCGAATCAGACAGGGACCTATGGCTACACCTTC. This chain links TRBV9 with TRBJ1-2, with 7 bases lining up with TRBD1. Trimming at V came to 6 bases and at J to 4 bases, leaving 12 bases not matched to a gene. Per germline, CDR1 SGDLS and CDR2 YYNGEE. CDR3 length: 15 residues.

The chain uses TRBV30 and TRBJ2-7, with a possible D match to TRBD2 (5 bases). The CDR3 is 14 amino acids. V lost 0 bases and J lost 2, with 11 bases in between. Germline V gene data show CDR1 as GTSNPN and CDR2 as SVGIG (reference sequence). The CDR3 region is CAWSVSGWTYEQYF. The DNA of the CDR3 is TGTGCCTGGAGTGTAAGCGGCTGGACCTACGAGCAGTACTTC.

The rearrangement uses TRBV18 and TRBJ1-1, with D uncertain. This CDR3 is built from 16 residues. Trimming took 2 bases from V and 3 from J, leaving 16 bases between them. Per germline, CDR1 KGHSH and CDR2 LQKENI. Here the CDR3 reads CASSPGPTGEDTEAFF. The CDR3 DNA is TGTGCCAGCTCACCAGGGCCTACCGGGGAGGACACTGAAGCTTTCTTT.

The sample holds a few counts of this clonotype. The rearrangement uses TRBV20-1 and TRBJ2-2; 9 positions match TRBD2. This CDR3 is 15 amino acids long. Germline V gives CDR1 DFQATT, CDR2 SNEGSKA (reference sequence). The ends lost 5 bases at V and 2 bases at J; junction bases unmatched: 6. The CDR3 nucleotides are TGCAGTGCTCTGGGAGCGGGGGGTAACACCGGGGAGCTGTTTTTT. Translation gives CSALGAGGNTGELFF.

The J gene is TRBJ2-1, the V gene TRBV9; TRBD2 aligns across 9 bases. V was pared by 0 bases and J by 7 bases, with 8 bases of the junction left unmatched. There are 16 residues in the CDR3. Germline CDR1 SGDLS, CDR2 YYNGEE. The CDR3 DNA follows: TGTGCCAGCAGCGTAGGGCCGAGCGGGGGGACAAATGAGCAGTTCTTC. The encoded protein is CASSVGPSGGTNEQFF.

The chain is built from TRBV9 and TRBJ1-6, with TRBD1 matching over 8 bases. This CDR3 comprises 15 residues. The ends lost 4 bases at V and 9 bases at J; junction bases unmatched: 9. Per germline, CDR1 SGDLS and CDR2 YYNGEE. This CDR3 reads CASSPLGQASSPLHF. CDR3 DNA: TGTGCCAGCAGCCCCCTGGGACAGGCGAGTTCACCCCTCCACTTT.

The chain couples TRBV18 to TRBJ1-6; 11 positions agree with TRBD1. With 3 bases clipped from V and 11 bases from J, the junction kept 9 bases outside the gene matches. The CDR3 has 16 residues. CDR1 and CDR2 (germline): KGHSH, LQKENI. The CDR3 here is CASSPANGQGAAPLHF. The CDR3, as DNA: TGTGCCAGCTCACCCGCCAACGGACAGGGGGCCGCACCCCTCCACTTT.

This chain links TRBV9 with TRBJ2-5; tentative D call: TRBD2 (7 bases). CDR3 size: 15 residues. V was pared by 1 base and J by 5 bases, with 15 bases between. Germline CDR1 and CDR2: SGDLS and YYNGEE. CDR3 nucleotides: TGTGCCAGCAGCGTAAGGGGGGGGGATGCGGAGACCCAGTACTTC. Protein: CASSVRGGDAETQYF.

The chain uses TRBV20-1 and TRBJ1-3; D is undetermined. The germline V and J ends were trimmed by 2 bases and 4 bases, with 9 bases remaining between them. The CDR3 spans 13 residues. Germline loops: CDR1 DFQATT, CDR2 SNEGSKA (reference sequence). As DNA, the CDR3 is TGCAGTGCTAGAAACGTTCCCGGAAACACCATATATTTT. This gives the protein CSARNVPGNTIYF.

The V and J genes are TRBV6-5 and TRBJ2-7; no clear D. This CDR3 is 14 amino acids long. Per germline, CDR1 MNHEY and CDR2 SVGAGI. V gave up 0 bases and J gave up 5 bases, with 11 bases separating them. CDR3 bases: TGTGCCAGCAGTTACTCTGGCTTTCGCAACGAGCAGTACTTC. This encodes CASSYSGFRNEQYF.

In this sample, this clonotype turned up once. The rearrangement uses TRBV6-6 and TRBJ1-1, with a possible D match to TRBD1 (6 bases). The CDR3 length is 15 residues. CDR1 and CDR2 from the germline V gene are MNHNY and SVGAGI (reference sequence). Deletions cut 0 bases from V and 6 bases from J, with 14 bases between. This CDR3 is CASSYSRGGLAEAFF. The CDR3 DNA is TGTGCCAGCAGTTACTCGAGGGGGGGGCTGGCTGAAGCTTTCTTT.

This chain connects TRBV19 to TRBJ2-3; D not certain. Germline V lookup: CDR1 LNHDA, CDR2 SQIVND (reference sequence). Deletions cut 5 bases from V and 3 bases from J, with 6 bases between. The CDR3 loop spans 12 amino acids. This CDR3 reads CASSAFTDTQYF. The CDR3 region has the DNA TGTGCCAGTAGTGCCTTTACAGATACGCAGTATTTT. The entire variable domain, with the rest obtained from reference TRBV19 and TRBJ2-3, is as follows: DGGITQSPKYLFRKEGQNVTLSCEQNLNHDAMYWYRQDPGQGLRLIYYSQIVNDFQKGDIAEGYSVSREKKESFPLTVTSAQKNPTAFYLCASSAFTDTQYFGPGTRLTVL.

The chain has TRBV6-6 and TRBJ1-2, with D uncertain. The germline gives CDR1 MNHNY, CDR2 SVGAGI (reference sequence). Trimming shortened V by 6 bases and J by 6 bases, and 17 bases separated the two germline ends. The CDR3 is 14 residues long. In DNA form, the CDR3 reads TGTGCCAGCAGCCGAGTCCAAGGGCAGGATGGCTACACCTTC. As protein: CASSRVQGQDGYTF.

The rearrangement joins TRBV5-1 to TRBJ2-3; D possibly corresponds to TRBD2 (6 bases). Per the germline V gene, CDR1 is SGHRS and CDR2 is YFSETQ. Trimming left V 4 bases short and J 6 bases short, with 18 bases between. This CDR3 spans 15 amino acids. The CDR3 nucleotides are TGCGCCAGCAGCGCGGGGCAGGGATCGGTGGATACGCAGTATTTT. As protein: CASSAGQGSVDTQYF.

This clonotype was observed many times. At one of its ends the junction is not consistent with the germline gene, which may arise from a read error. The rearrangement links TRBV12-3 or TRBV12-4 to TRBJ1-5; no clear D. CDR3 length: 13 residues. The chain's CDR3 is CASSLDSNQPQHF. The DNA for the CDR3 is TGTGCCAGCAGCTTAGACAGCAATCAGCCCCAGCATTTT.